This paragraph covers one T cell receptor (beta chain) sequence. The CDR3 runs 15 residues. Germline-derived CDR1 and CDR2 are SGHAT and FQNNGV. V dropped 5 bases and J dropped 3; count of bases not matched to a gene: 9. The sample is drawn from a study of blood T cell repertoires in COVID-19. The data were produced by immunoSEQ multiplex PCR, yet TCRdb's version contains in-frame clones alone and is incomplete. The table includes some 150,000 clones, more than 85% detected once. The J gene is TRBJ2-7, the V gene TRBV11-2; 8 bases map to TRBD2. The receptor's source is a woman between 70 and 85 years old with acute or convalescent COVID-19. The source material was peripheral blood. The CDR3 here is CASSRAGDLVYEQYF. CDR3 DNA: TGTGCCAGCAGCAGAGCGGGGGATCTTGTCTACGAGCAGTACTTC.